This TCR beta chain was recovered during a study of blood T cell repertoires in COVID-19. How the authors handled the data: How many nucleated cells were present was estimated from reference gene primer amplification. Clones were sequenced by immunoSEQ multiplex PCR, and TCRdb holds only the in-frame ones, with some missing. From that table come the V and J calls and clone size; the DNA was used to work out D and trimming. The profile covers about 250,000 clones, with 87% appearing a single time and around 6% taken by the ten largest. Germline values: CDR1 MDHEN, CDR2 SYDVKM. V shed 3 bases and J shed 3 bases, with 6 bases lying between them. The CDR3 loop spans 14 amino acids. Participant ages covered roughly 18 to 89 years across 20 to 30 US areas.

This chain uses TRBV28 with TRBJ1-6, with unresolved D. This sequence was found in a woman in her 30s with acute COVID-19. Sequencing was carried out using PBMCs or T cells enriched from blood (not recorded which). CDR3 DNA: TGTGCCAGCAGTTTGGTCAGCTATAATTCACCCCTCCACTTT. Its translation is CASSLVSYNSPLHF.